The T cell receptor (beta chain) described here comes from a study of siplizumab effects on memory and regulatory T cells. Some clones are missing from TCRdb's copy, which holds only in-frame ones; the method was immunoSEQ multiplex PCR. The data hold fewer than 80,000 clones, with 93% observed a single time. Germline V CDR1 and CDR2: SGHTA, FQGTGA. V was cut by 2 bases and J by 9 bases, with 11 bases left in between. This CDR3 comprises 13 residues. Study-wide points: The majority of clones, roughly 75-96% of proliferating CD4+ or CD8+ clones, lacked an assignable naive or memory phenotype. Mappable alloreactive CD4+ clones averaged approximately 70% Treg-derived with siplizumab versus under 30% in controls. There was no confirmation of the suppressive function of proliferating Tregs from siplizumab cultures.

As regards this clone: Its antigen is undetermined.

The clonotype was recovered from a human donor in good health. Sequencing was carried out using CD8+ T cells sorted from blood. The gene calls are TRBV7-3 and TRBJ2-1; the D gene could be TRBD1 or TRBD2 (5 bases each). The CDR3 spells CASSLGGAGEQFF. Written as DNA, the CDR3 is TGTGCCAGCAGCTTAGGTGGGGCGGGTGAGCAGTTCTTC.